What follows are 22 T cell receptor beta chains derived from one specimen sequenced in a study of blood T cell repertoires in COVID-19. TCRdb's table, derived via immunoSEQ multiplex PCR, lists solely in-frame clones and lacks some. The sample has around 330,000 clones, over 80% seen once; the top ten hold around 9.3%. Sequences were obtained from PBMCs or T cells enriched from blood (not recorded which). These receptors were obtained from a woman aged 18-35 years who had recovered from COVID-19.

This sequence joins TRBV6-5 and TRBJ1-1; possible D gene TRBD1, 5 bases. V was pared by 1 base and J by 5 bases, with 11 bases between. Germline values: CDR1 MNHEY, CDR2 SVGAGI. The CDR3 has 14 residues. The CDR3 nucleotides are TGTGCCAGCAGTTACTTCAGGGTTGGGACTGAAGCTTTCTTT. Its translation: CASSYFRVGTEAFF.

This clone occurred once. CDR3 sequence: CASALAEDAYEQYF. The CDR3 bases are TGTGCCAGCGCCCTGGCGGAGGACGCTTACGAGCAGTACTTC. This chain uses TRBV7-9 with TRBJ2-7; TRBD2 is a possible D gene (5 bases). The V gene's germline CDR1 is SEHNR and CDR2 FQNEAQ (reference sequence). Deletions cut 8 bases from V and 4 bases from J, with 18 bases between. There are 14 residues in the CDR3.

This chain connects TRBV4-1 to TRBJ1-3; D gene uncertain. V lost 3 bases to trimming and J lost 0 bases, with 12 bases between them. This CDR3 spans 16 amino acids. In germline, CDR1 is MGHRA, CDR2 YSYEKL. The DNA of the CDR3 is TGCGCCAGCAGCCAGCTGACGACACACTCTGGAAACACCATATATTTT. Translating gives CASSQLTTHSGNTIYF.

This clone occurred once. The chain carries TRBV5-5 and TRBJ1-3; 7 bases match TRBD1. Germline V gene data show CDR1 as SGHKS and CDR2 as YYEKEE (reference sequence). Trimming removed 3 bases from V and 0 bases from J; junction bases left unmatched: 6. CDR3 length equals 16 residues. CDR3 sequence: CASSWGQTVSGNTIYF. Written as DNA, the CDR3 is TGTGCCAGCAGCTGGGGACAGACCGTCTCTGGAAACACCATATATTTT.

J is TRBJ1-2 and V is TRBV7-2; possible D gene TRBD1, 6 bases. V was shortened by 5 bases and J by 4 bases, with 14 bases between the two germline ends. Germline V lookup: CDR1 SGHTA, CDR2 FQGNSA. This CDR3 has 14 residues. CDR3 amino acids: CASSPAQGAYGYTF. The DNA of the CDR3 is TGTGCCAGCAGCCCTGCACAGGGTGCCTATGGCTACACCTTC.

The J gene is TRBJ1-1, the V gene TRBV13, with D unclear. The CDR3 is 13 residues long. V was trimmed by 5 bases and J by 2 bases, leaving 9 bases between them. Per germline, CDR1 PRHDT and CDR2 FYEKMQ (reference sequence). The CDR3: CASSPGDNTEAFF. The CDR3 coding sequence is TGTGCCAGCAGCCCTGGAGATAACACTGAAGCTTTCTTT. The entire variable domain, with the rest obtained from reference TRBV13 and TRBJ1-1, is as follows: AAGVIQSPRHLIKEKRETATLKCYPIPRHDTVYWYQQGPGQDPQFLISFYEKMQSDKGSIPDRFSAQQFSDYHSELNMSSLELGDSALYFCASSPGDNTEAFFGQGTRLTVV.

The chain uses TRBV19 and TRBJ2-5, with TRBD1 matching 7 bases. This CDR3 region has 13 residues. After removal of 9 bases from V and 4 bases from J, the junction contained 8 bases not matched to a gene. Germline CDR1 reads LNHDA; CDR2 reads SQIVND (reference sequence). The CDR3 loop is CASATNRGETQYF. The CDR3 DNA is TGTGCCAGCGCTACCAACAGGGGAGAGACCCAGTACTTC.

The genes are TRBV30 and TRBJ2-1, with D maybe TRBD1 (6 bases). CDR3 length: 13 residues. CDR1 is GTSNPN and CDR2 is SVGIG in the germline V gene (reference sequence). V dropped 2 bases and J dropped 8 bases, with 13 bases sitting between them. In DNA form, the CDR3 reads TGTGCCTGGAGTTTTGACAGGCCGGATGAGCAGTTCTTC. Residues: CAWSFDRPDEQFF.

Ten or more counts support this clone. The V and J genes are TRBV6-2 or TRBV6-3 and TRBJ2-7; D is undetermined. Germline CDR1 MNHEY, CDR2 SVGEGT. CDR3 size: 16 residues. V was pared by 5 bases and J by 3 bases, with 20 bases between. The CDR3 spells CASSGRPEQKNYEQYF. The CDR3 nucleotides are TGTGCCAGCAGTGGTAGGCCGGAGCAGAAAAACTACGAGCAGTACTTC.

The CDR3 reads CASSPRRGPQETQYF. CDR3 nucleotides: TGTGCCAGCAGCCCCAGACGGGGTCCACAAGAGACCCAGTACTTC. V and J are TRBV21-1 and TRBJ2-5; the D call in the table, TRBD2, was not verified against the DNA. TRBV21-1 is a recognized pseudogene. There are 15 residues in the CDR3.

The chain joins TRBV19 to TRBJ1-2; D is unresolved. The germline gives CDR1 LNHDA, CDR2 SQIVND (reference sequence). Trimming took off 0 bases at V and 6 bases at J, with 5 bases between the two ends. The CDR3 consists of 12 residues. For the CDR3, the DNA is TGTGCCAGTAGTATAGATGTCAATGGCTACACCTTC. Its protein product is CASSIDVNGYTF.

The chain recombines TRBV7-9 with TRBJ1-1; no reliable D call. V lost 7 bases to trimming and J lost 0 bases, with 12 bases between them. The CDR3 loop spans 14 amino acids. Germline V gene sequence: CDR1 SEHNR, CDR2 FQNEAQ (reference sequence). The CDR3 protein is CASTGLTMNTEAFF. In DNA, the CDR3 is TGTGCCAGCACTGGGCTGACCATGAACACTGAAGCTTTCTTT.

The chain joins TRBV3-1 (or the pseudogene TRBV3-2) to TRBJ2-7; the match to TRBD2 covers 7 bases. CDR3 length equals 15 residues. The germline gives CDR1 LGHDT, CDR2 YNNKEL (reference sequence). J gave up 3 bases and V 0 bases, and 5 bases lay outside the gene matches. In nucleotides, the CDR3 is TGTGCCAGCAGCCAAGATTGGACTAGACTCTACGAGCAGTACTTC. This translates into CASSQDWTRLYEQYF.

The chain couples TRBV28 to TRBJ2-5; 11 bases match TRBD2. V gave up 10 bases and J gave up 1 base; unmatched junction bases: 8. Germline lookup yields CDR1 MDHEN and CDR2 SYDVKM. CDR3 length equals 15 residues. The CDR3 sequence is CAISYSGRAQETQYF. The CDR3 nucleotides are TGTGCCATCAGCTATAGCGGGAGGGCCCAAGAGACCCAGTACTTC.

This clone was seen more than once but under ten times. The CDR3 DNA is TGTGCCAGCAGCCCCCCCCAGGGGCGGGGGCACTCCTACGAGCAGTACTTC. This sequence encodes CASSPPQGRGHSYEQYF. J is TRBJ2-7 and V is TRBV9; D might be TRBD2 (7 bases). The V gene's germline CDR1 is SGDLS and CDR2 YYNGEE. This CDR3 is 17 amino acids long. The germline V and J ends were trimmed by 4 bases and 0 bases, with 20 bases remaining between them. The full variable domain, completed using reference TRBV9 and TRBJ2-7, is DSGVTQTPKHLITATGQRVTLRCSPRSGDLSVYWYQQSLDQGLQFLIQYYNGEERAKGNILERFSAQQFPDLHSELNLSSLELGDSALYFCASSPPQGRGHSYEQYFGPGTRLTVT.

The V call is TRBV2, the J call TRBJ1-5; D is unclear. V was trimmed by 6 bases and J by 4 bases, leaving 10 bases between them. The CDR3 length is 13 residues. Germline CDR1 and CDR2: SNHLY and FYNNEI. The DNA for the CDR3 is TGTGCCAGCAGCGCCCGGTCGAATCAGCCCCAGCATTTT. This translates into CASSARSNQPQHF.

The CDR3 loop is CATSRGGQGEQYF. The CDR3 bases are TGTGCCACCTCAAGGGGGGGGCAAGGCGAGCAGTACTTC. V usage is TRBV24-1 and J usage is TRBJ2-7; D might be TRBD2 (7 bases). CDR1 is KGHDR and CDR2 is SFDVKD in the germline V gene. The CDR3 has 13 amino acids. The V end was cut by 9 bases, the J end by 6 bases, with 17 bases between.

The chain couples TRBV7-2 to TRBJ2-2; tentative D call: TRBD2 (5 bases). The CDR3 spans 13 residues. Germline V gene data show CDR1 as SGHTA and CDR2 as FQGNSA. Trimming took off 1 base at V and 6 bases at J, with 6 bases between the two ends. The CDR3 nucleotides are TGTGCCAGCAGCTTAGTAGCGTCCGGGGAGCTGTTTTTT. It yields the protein CASSLVASGELFF.

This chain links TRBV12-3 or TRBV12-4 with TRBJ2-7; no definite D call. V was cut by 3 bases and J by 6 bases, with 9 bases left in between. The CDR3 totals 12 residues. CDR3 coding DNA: TGTGCCAGCAGTTTCTCCCTCGGCGAGCAGTACTTC. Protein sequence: CASSFSLGEQYF.

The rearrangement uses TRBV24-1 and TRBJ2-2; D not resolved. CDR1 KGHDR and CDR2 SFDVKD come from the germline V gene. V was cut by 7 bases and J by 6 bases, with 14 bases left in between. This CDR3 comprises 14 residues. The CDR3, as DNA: TGTGCCACCAGGGGCCCCTCTATGGCCGGGGAGCTGTTTTTT. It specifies CATRGPSMAGELFF.

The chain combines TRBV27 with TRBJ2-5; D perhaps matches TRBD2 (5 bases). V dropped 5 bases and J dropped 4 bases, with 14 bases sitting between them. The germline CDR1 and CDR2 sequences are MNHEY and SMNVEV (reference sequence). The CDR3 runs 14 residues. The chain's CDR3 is CASSPGVKGETQYF. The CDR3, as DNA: TGTGCCAGCAGTCCCGGGGTGAAGGGAGAGACCCAGTACTTC.

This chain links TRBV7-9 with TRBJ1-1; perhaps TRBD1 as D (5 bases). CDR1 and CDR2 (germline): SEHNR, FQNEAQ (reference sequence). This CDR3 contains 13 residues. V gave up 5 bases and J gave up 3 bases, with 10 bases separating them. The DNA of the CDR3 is TGTGCCAGCAGCGAACGACAGTACACTGAAGCTTTCTTT. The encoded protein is CASSERQYTEAFF.